This section outlines one T cell receptor (beta chain) sequence together with its context. These data originate in a study of shared T cell receptors in the human thymus. Sequencing was performed with immunoSEQ multiplex PCR; in TCRdb, only in-frame clones are kept and a portion is missing. The repertoire has 700,000 to 750,000 clones, 70% to 90% of them found once; the top ten carry 0.008% to 0.011%. The length of the CDR3 is 18 residues. Germline V CDR1 and CDR2: SGHRS, YFSETQ. Trimming took 4 bases from V and 3 from J, leaving 24 bases between them. A further study also used this sample, focusing on human thymus T cells. That work states: Among the donors, all were healthy Finnish infants having corrective surgery for congenital heart defects. The thymus tissue came from resections taken during corrective heart surgery. Unrelated individuals reportedly shared highly overlapping thymic TCR repertoires.

V and J are TRBV5-1 and TRBJ2-3, with a possible D match to TRBD1 (7 bases). This TCR derives from a girl less than two years old with a congenital heart defect. Material: thymocytes. CDR3: CASSAPNDREVWTDTQYF. CDR3 nucleotide sequence: TGCGCCAGCAGCGCCCCCAATGACAGGGAGGTTTGGACAGATACGCAGTATTTT.